This section outlines one TCR beta chain sequence together with its context. The CDR3 sequence is 13 residues long. Germline-derived CDR1 and CDR2 are SGHTA and FQGNSA. V gave up 5 bases and J gave up 2 bases, with 10 bases separating them. This entry comes from a study of cytomegalovirus exposure and HLA in healthy donors. This table comes from immunoSEQ multiplex PCR, and its TCRdb copy is limited to in-frame clones, with some not included. Among 200,000 or so clones listed, roughly 80% were seen once. The sample taken for sequencing was PBMCs. The TCR sequence derives from a man younger than 30 in good health and CMV-seropositive. V is TRBV7-2 and J is TRBJ2-7, with a tentative D call TRBD2 (5 bases). For the CDR3, the DNA is TGTGCCAGCAGCCGACTAACTCCCTACGAGCAGTACTTC. Translation gives CASSRLTPYEQYF.